The 18 T cell receptor beta chains presented below share a single source sample, sequenced in a study of a mutant IDH1 vaccine in newly diagnosed glioma (dated by TCRdb to about 2021). Libraries were constructed by the immunoSEQ multiplex PCR assay. Here the immuneACCESS table is served through TCRdb, limited to in-frame sequences with V and J called. Missing clones are a known gap in these copies; in checked studies unresolved V genes cover under half, and the rest lacks a known reason. The sample table lists 50,000 to 65,000 clones, around 80% of them with a count of one. The ten biggest clones cover roughly 19% of the sample. The meaning of the sample's time point label: baseline, week 1 (first vaccination visit). The treatment or condition tag for this specimen amounts to: pre-vaccination baseline after standard-of-care therapy. The source was PBMCs, collected from a glioma patient treated with radiotherapy, temozolomide or both. The receptors derive from a man aged 18 to 29 with glioma.

The chain combines TRBV18 with TRBJ1-2; D is perhaps TRBD1 (6 bases). In germline, CDR1 is KGHSH, CDR2 LQKENI. V dropped 3 bases and J dropped 0 bases, with 14 bases sitting between them. The CDR3 loop spans 16 amino acids. As DNA, the CDR3 is TGTGCCAGCTCACCGCGCCAGGGGAGATCTAACTATGGCTACACCTTC. This encodes CASSPRQGRSNYGYTF.

The J gene is TRBJ1-2, the V gene TRBV10-3; no definite D call. The V gene's germline CDR1 is ENHRY and CDR2 SYGVKD. The CDR3 covers 13 residues. The V gene lost 0 bases and the J gene lost 5 bases, with 7 bases spanning the gap. CDR3 in amino acids: CAISESQRYGYTF. In nucleotides, the CDR3 is TGTGCCATCAGTGAGTCGCAGAGATATGGCTACACCTTC.

The rearrangement joins TRBV30 to TRBJ1-5, with TRBD1 as a possible D gene (5 bases). The CDR3 extends over 17 amino acids. Trimming removed 2 bases from V and 0 bases from J, with 17 bases in between. Germline V gene lookup returns CDR1 GTSNPN and CDR2 SVGIG (reference sequence). The CDR3 here is CAWSPARGSYSNQPQHF. The CDR3 coding sequence is TGTGCCTGGAGTCCCGCGCGGGGGAGCTATAGCAATCAGCCCCAGCATTTT.

This chain uses TRBV2 with TRBJ1-5; D uncertain. The V end was cut by 1 base, the J end by 6 bases, with 10 bases between. The CDR3 is 14 residues long. Germline CDR1 and CDR2: SNHLY and FYNNEI. CDR3 loop: CASSEVSWAQPQHF. In nucleotides, the CDR3 is TGTGCCAGCAGTGAAGTATCATGGGCTCAGCCCCAGCATTTT. The full variable domain, completed using reference TRBV2 and TRBJ1-5, is EPEVTQTPSHQVTQMGQEVILRCVPISNHLYFYWYRQILGQKVEFLVSFYNNEISEKSEIFDDQFSVERPDGSNFTLKIRSTKLEDSAMYFCASSEVSWAQPQHFGDGTRLSIL.

This clone was picked up a small number of times. J is TRBJ1-6 and V is TRBV7-9; a possible D gene is TRBD1 (5 bases). CDR1 and CDR2 (germline): SEHNR, FQNEAQ (reference sequence). The CDR3 has 17 residues. V dropped 4 bases and J dropped 0 bases, with 13 bases sitting between them. CDR3 loop: CASSSTAQTSYNSPLHF. The CDR3 DNA reads TGTGCCAGCAGCTCGACAGCTCAGACCTCCTATAATTCACCCCTCCACTTT.

The J gene is TRBJ2-7, the V gene TRBV7-8, with 7 bases fitting TRBD1. CDR1 and CDR2 (germline): SGHVS, FQNEAQ. This CDR3 comprises 15 residues. J was trimmed by 6 bases and V by 5 bases; bases with no gene match: 13. CDR3 loop: CASSQGAQGVGEQYF. In DNA form, the CDR3 reads TGTGCCAGCAGCCAAGGGGCGCAGGGGGTTGGCGAGCAGTACTTC.

The chain combines TRBV4-3 with TRBJ2-4; 8 bases agree with TRBD1. CDR1 is LGHNA, CDR2 YSLEER, per germline. Trimming at V came to 4 bases and at J to 6 bases, leaving 2 bases not matched to a gene. This CDR3 region has 13 residues. For the CDR3, the DNA is TGCGCCAGCAGCCTGGACAGGGTAAACATTCAGTACTTC. This encodes CASSLDRVNIQYF.

V usage is TRBV4-3 and J usage is TRBJ1-2, with D maybe TRBD1 (6 bases). The CDR3 extends over 14 amino acids. CDR1 LGHNA and CDR2 YSLEER come from the germline V gene. Between the trimmed V and J ends, which lost 0 bases and 4 bases, there was a span of 9 bases. CDR3 DNA sequence: TGCGCCAGCAGCCAAGACAGGGGAGGCTATGGCTACACCTTC. It encodes CASSQDRGGYGYTF.

The chain combines TRBV5-5 with TRBJ2-7, with 8 bases that match TRBD1. This CDR3 has 15 residues. The V and J ends lost 4 bases and 2 bases, in that order; junction bases with no gene match: 8. Germline assignment: CDR1 SGHKS and CDR2 YYEKEE (reference sequence). The CDR3 is CASSRQGAGTYEQYF. CDR3 coding DNA: TGTGCCAGCAGCCGCCAGGGGGCGGGGACCTACGAGCAGTACTTC. The complete variable domain, with remaining parts taken from reference TRBV5-5 and TRBJ2-7, reads DAGVTQSPTHLIKTRGQQVTLRCSPISGHKSVSWYQQVLGQGPQFIFQYYEKEERGRGNFPDRFSARQFPNYSSELNVNALLLGDSALYLCASSRQGAGTYEQYFGPGTRLTVT.

The genes are TRBV6-1 and TRBJ1-4, with D unresolved. Germline assignment: CDR1 MNHNS and CDR2 SASEGT. Trimming shortened V by 3 bases and J by 4 bases, and 12 bases separated the two germline ends. The CDR3 length is 15 residues. CDR3 sequence: CASSEWSDSNEKLFF. The CDR3 nucleotides are TGTGCCAGCAGTGAGTGGAGCGATAGTAATGAAAAACTGTTTTTT.

J is TRBJ2-7 and V is TRBV6-6, with D perhaps TRBD2 (6 bases). The CDR3 runs 14 residues. Trimming shortened V by 11 bases and J by 0 bases, and 17 bases separated the two germline ends. Germline V lookup: CDR1 MNHNY, CDR2 SVGAGI (reference sequence). The CDR3 DNA sequence: TGTGCCGGCGCTTGGAGGGAGAGCTCCTACGAGCAGTACTTC. Translating it yields CAGAWRESSYEQYF.

The chain employs TRBV6-5 and TRBJ2-7, with 7 nucleotides matching TRBD1. This CDR3 region has 15 residues. Trimming cost V 6 bases and J 0 bases; bases outside gene matches: 8. Per germline, CDR1 MNHEY and CDR2 SVGAGI. CDR3 bases: TGTGCCAGCAGCGCCCCAGGGGGTAGCTCCTACGAGCAGTACTTC. Translation gives CASSAPGGSSYEQYF.

J is TRBJ2-2 and V is TRBV2, with 9 bases that match TRBD2. This CDR3 region has 16 residues. The germline V gene encodes CDR1 SNHLY and CDR2 FYNNEI. V lost 5 bases and J lost 6; bases outside the gene matches: 10. CDR3 sequence (DNA): TGTGCCAGCAGTCGGACTAGCGCAGCAGGTTCCGGGGAGCTGTTTTTT. It specifies CASSRTSAAGSGELFF.

This chain joins TRBV30 and TRBJ1-2; no firm D call. Germline loops: CDR1 GTSNPN, CDR2 SVGIG (reference sequence). CDR3 length: 12 residues. Trimming took off 1 base at V and 4 bases at J, with 7 bases between the two ends. DNA for the CDR3: TGTGCCTGGAGTGGCTGGGGCTATGGCTACACCTTC. This gives the protein CAWSGWGYGYTF.

This clone was picked up one time. This chain uses TRBV30 with TRBJ2-2; D assignment may be TRBD1 or TRBD2 (5 bases each). Trimming pared 0 bases from V and 8 bases from J, leaving 13 bases between. CDR1 and CDR2 from the germline V gene are GTSNPN and SVGIG (reference sequence). The CDR3 is 14 residues long. CDR3 sequence: CAWSVLGESGELFF. DNA for the CDR3: TGTGCCTGGAGTGTACTAGGGGAATCAGGGGAGCTGTTTTTT.

By share, this clone ranks as medium-sized. The rearrangement links TRBV4-2 to TRBJ1-2; possibly TRBD1 for D (5 bases). Germline V gene data show CDR1 as LGHNA and CDR2 as YNFKEQ. V was pared by 1 base and J by 7 bases, with 13 bases between. The CDR3 sequence is 14 residues long. The CDR3 here is CASSQGGGTGGYTF. The DNA of the CDR3 is TGTGCCAGCAGCCAAGGGGGGGGGACGGGTGGCTACACCTTC.

The V and J genes are TRBV27 and TRBJ2-7; perhaps TRBD1 as D (5 bases). Looked up from germline, CDR1 is MNHEY and CDR2 is SMNVEV (reference sequence). The V and J ends lost 3 bases and 2 bases respectively, with 14 bases between them. This CDR3 has 15 amino acids. The CDR3 DNA reads as TGTGCCAGCAGTTTGGGATTGGGGCCACCCTACGAGCAGTACTTC. It is translated as CASSLGLGPPYEQYF.

The V gene is TRBV7-9, the J gene TRBJ2-1; D is possibly TRBD2 (5 bases). V was shortened by 4 bases and J by 9 bases, with 7 bases between the two germline ends. This CDR3 contains 11 residues. Germline V gene sequence: CDR1 SEHNR, CDR2 FQNEAQ (reference sequence). Here the CDR3 reads CASSYEGEQFF. CDR3 nucleotides: TGTGCCAGCAGCTACGAGGGTGAGCAGTTCTTC.